The clone carrying this T cell receptor (beta chain) was counted a few times. Its matching antigen is unknown. The V gene's germline CDR1 is ENHRY and CDR2 SYGVKD. Trimming shortened V by 2 bases and J by 1 base, and 8 bases separated the two germline ends. CDR3 length: 14 residues. The entry originates in a study of CD8 T cells in ankylosing spondylitis. Quantitative molecular-barcoded 5'-RACE generated the TCR beta libraries. TCRdb reprocessed the 5' RACE reads via MiXCR and lists one record per CDR3 protein. The table records nearly 250,000 distinct CDR3 sequences, approximately 30% of them present only once. Study-level results: Matched ankylosing spondylitis synovial fluid reportedly contained a significantly enriched population of disease-linked clones. Clones that were linked to disease were CD8+ and were relatively rare in peripheral blood. It appeared that ankylosing spondylitis blood was characterized by a TCR beta motif of fewer than ten highly homologous variants.

The TCR comes from a male donor with ankylosing spondylitis or in good health (not recorded which). Specimen: blood, either unsorted or a sorted T cell fraction (not recorded which). This chain links TRBV10-3 with TRBJ1-2, with D uncertain. CDR3 loop: CAISEEILNYGYTF. CDR3 sequence (DNA): TGTGCCATCAGTGAGGAGATCCTTAACTATGGCTACACCTTC.